A single T cell receptor beta chain is shown here with its context. Its target is unknown. The sample belongs to a study of tissue T cells after allogeneic stem cell transplantation. The study, taken as a whole, reports: Shared clones across patients were few; motif clustering revealed tissue-specific shared signatures.

CDR1 is SGHRS and CDR2 is YFSETQ in the germline V gene. The germline V and J ends were trimmed by 0 bases and 7 bases, with 13 bases remaining between them. The CDR3 is 14 amino acids. Adult allogeneic hematopoietic cell transplant recipients with steroid-refractory graft-versus-host disease were prospectively enrolled for research autopsy. The table came from immunoSEQ multiplex PCR; TCRdb's copy has only in-frame clones and leaves some out. The table lists thousands of clones, 55% to 75% of them singletons. The chain has TRBV5-1 and TRBJ1-1, with D perhaps matching TRBD1 (6 bases). Material: duodenal tissue, obtained at autopsy. The TCR comes from a male patient older than 55 with steroid-refractory graft-versus-host disease after an allogeneic stem cell transplant. Some T cells may arise from the graft donor. This CDR3 is CASSLAMTGFEAFF. The CDR3 bases are TGCGCCAGCAGCTTGGCCATGACAGGTTTTGAAGCTTTCTTT.